The rows below give T cell receptor beta chains drawn from one sample of a study of T cells after yellow fever vaccination. TCRdb redid the calling of the 5' RACE reads with MiXCR, one entry per CDR3 protein. The table records roughly 300,000 distinct CDR3 sequences, around 6.8% of them present only once. The sample consisted of PBMCs, taken approximately 47 days after the first yellow fever vaccination. The receptors shown here come from a man between 18 and 35 years old who received the YFV17D yellow fever vaccine. The CDR3 runs from the conserved cysteine through the conserved F or W. D genes are given only for firm matches. A row's size may be missing; if present it is once, few, many or a size class.

TRBJ2-2	-	-	TRBV12-3/TRBV12-4	CASSVVAGELFF
TRBJ2-2	-	many	TRBV3-1	CASRRSSANTGELFF
TRBJ2-2	TRBD1	few	TRBV5-1	CASSFGQGRGTGELFF
TRBJ2-2	-	-	TRBV12-3/TRBV12-4	CASSLGWGQATNTGELFF
TRBJ2-1	TRBD2	-	TRBV20-1	CSASAPIRGGAYNEQFF
TRBJ2-3	TRBD1	few	TRBV5-1	CASSLDDRVYPNTQYF
TRBJ1-1	-	-	TRBV5-1	CASSLERVGTEAFF
TRBJ2-2	-	-	TRBV5-5	CASSSQGIQAGELFF
TRBJ2-5	-	few	TRBV3-1	CASSPRGTPTQETQYF
TRBJ2-1	TRBD1	-	TRBV6-2/TRBV6-3	CASSYDRGYNEQFF
TRBJ1-1	-	-	TRBV6-1	CASSVKGPAEAFF
TRBJ2-7	TRBD2	many	TRBV7-2	CASSFTSGVYEQYF
TRBJ2-1	-	-	TRBV19	CASSNDGFYNEQFF
TRBJ2-1	-	few	TRBV7-2	CASSLTGQGKFF
TRBJ1-2	-	-	TRBV7-9	CASSLFPDRSNYYTF
TRBJ2-4	-	-	TRBV7-9	CASSPISIQYF
TRBJ2-5	TRBD1	many	TRBV11-1	CASSFGTAQETQYF
TRBJ2-3	TRBD2	-	TRBV5-1	CASIRGGGAADTQYF
TRBJ1-2	-	few	TRBV6-5	CASSYSLIRSSDYGYTF
TRBJ1-6	-	-	TRBV27	CASSFLGQPDNSPLHF
TRBJ2-3	TRBD2	-	TRBV4-3	CASSQRTSGGSQYF
TRBJ2-3	-	few	TRBV7-9	CASSFPEEISTDTQYF
TRBJ2-2	TRBD2	few	TRBV3-1	CASSRRLASRTGELFF
TRBJ2-3	-	many	TRBV7-3	CASSQHPKSGGDTQYF
TRBJ2-7	-	few	TRBV7-2	CASSYQRAYEQYF
TRBJ1-1	-	many	TRBV18	CASSPIGTEAFF
TRBJ1-2	-	few	TRBV4-2	CASSEGDSLYGYTF
TRBJ1-1	-	many	TRBV11-2	CASSPTVDTEAFF
TRBJ2-5	-	-	TRBV4-1	CASSQGGAVETQYF
TRBJ2-2	-	few	TRBV11-2	CASSLDLSGRGRNTGELFF
TRBJ2-5	-	few	TRBV7-2	CASSARGSQTQYF
TRBJ2-7	-	-	TRBV7-2	CASSLVSGGQHEQYF
TRBJ1-2	TRBD1	many	TRBV11-2	CASSLDGGTGAYGYTF
TRBJ2-7	TRBD1	-	TRBV27	CASSFLQGKQYF
TRBJ2-2	-	few	TRBV20-1	CSAEGGGGELFF
TRBJ2-5	TRBD2	-	TRBV29-1	CSVVLAGAQETQYF
TRBJ2-1	TRBD2	few	TRBV4-1	CASTTSGGMYNEQFF
TRBJ2-1	-	-	TRBV4-2	CASSQEGVNSYNEQFF
TRBJ2-2	-	many	TRBV7-9	CASVNSGTTNTGELFF
TRBJ2-1	TRBD2	many	TRBV12-3/TRBV12-4	CASSLRLAGNNEQFF
TRBJ2-1	-	few	TRBV7-3	CASSFGTPGDEQFF
TRBJ2-1	-	few	TRBV28	CASSFDGSYNEQFF
TRBJ1-2	-	-	TRBV10-3	CAIRPNDMNYGYTF
TRBJ2-5	TRBD2	few	TRBV20-1	CSATPAGVYSIYQETQYF
TRBJ2-7	TRBD1	-	TRBV29-1	CSVMDRVSYEQYF
TRBJ1-6	TRBD1	-	TRBV20-1	CSARVGGQNNSPLHF